The present T cell receptor (beta chain) was sequenced within a study of post-analysis software for immune sequencing data. The overall study: Patients had relapsing-remitting, secondary progressive or progressive-relapsing multiple sclerosis; some lacked subtype. Findings of the study overall: Strong co-clustering by F measure was seen for same-batch samples. The study found TRBV5-6, TRBV5-1 and TRBV20-1 among about five TRBV segments more frequent in patients than controls. The study found significantly lower normalized Chao1 diversity in multiple sclerosis patients than in controls.

About this clonotype itself: The target antigen is unknown.

Germline assignment: CDR1 DFQATT and CDR2 SNEGSKA (reference sequence). The CDR3 is made up of 15 amino acids. The V end lost 6 bases, the J end lost 5 bases, and 20 bases lay between the germline ends. Unique molecular identifiers had been added to the TCR beta cDNA libraries. T cells, roughly 0.95 to 10 million of them, yielded approximately 530,000 cDNA molecules. In TCRdb, the PCR reads were re-called with MiXCR into one record per CDR3 protein. The data hold 750,000 to 900,000 distinct CDR3 sequences, with roughly 46% observed a single time. This chain links TRBV20-1 with TRBJ2-1; TRBD1 is a possible D gene (6 bases). This receptor was obtained from a girl aged 10 to 17 with multiple sclerosis. Sequenced sample: blood. DNA of the CDR3: TGCAGTGCAAGGGGCAGGGGCTTGCAACACAATGAGCAGTTCTTC. Encoded protein: CSARGRGLQHNEQFF.